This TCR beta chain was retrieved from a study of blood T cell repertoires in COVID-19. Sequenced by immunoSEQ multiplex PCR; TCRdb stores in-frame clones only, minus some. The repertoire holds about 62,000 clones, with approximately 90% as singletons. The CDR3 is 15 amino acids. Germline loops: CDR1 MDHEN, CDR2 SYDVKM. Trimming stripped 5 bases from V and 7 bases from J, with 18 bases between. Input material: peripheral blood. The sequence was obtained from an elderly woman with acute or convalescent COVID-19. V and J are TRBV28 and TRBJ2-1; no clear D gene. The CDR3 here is CASSLTLTNYNEQFF. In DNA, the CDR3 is TGTGCCAGCAGTCTGACACTGACCAATTATAATGAGCAGTTCTTC.